These T cell receptor beta chains were read from a single sample in a study of regulatory T cells in long-lasting Graves disease. TCRdb ran MiXCR on the multiplex PCR reads and lists one entry per CDR3 protein. The table includes around 250,000 distinct CDR3 sequences, around 20% detected once. The source was peripheral blood mononuclear cells (PBMCs), collected at new diagnosis, from a patient treated with antithyroid drugs. These receptors originate from a female donor with Graves disease. The CDR3 runs from the conserved cysteine through the conserved F or W. Fields, in order: V gene, CDR3 protein.

>TRBV12-3/TRBV12-4
CASSRDSTRPNTQYF
>TRBV20-1
CSAPQGLSYGYTF
>TRBV4-3
CASSQRTGYTGELFF
>TRBV2
CASRVDQGAAGELFF
>TRBV7-9
CASSLANGLETQYF
>TRBV3-1
CASSQDTRGAYVLTF
>TRBV7-9
CASSPGRGGETQYF
>TRBV19
CASKPLDRDTGELFF
>TRBV7-2
CASSLGEGGPYEQYF
>TRBV7-3
CASSLYGTGLTGELFF
>TRBV28
CASSFTEGTDTQYF
>TRBV3-1
CASSQEGGITEAFF
>TRBV15
CATSKDVSGLAKNIQYF
>TRBV28
CASRATGLAGNNEQFF
>TRBV6-2/TRBV6-3
CASSEKRQGLNNEQFF
>TRBV29-1
CSVPWTRSGYTF
>TRBV7-8
CASSLPRTVQETQYF
>TRBV28
CASSLPGQRGYTF